This T cell receptor beta chain originates from a study of shared clonotypes between healthy human individuals (dated by TCRdb to 2020 to 2022). Context from the whole study: Three men and a couple of women, aged 18 to 49 years, made up the cohort. For each donor, three plates each were used for CD4 naive and CD4 memory, two plates were used for CD8 naive, and one plate was used for CD8 memory. The study deeply sequenced blood TCR repertoires of five healthy adults to estimate repertoire size and the extent of clonotype sharing between individuals. Different laboratories and diverse techniques were used to prepare libraries and sequence TCR repertoires, to increase sequencing depth and limit assay-specific biases. Between about 0.9 and 9 billion PBMCs per donor were obtained by leukapheresis. Results and caveats for the whole study, not just this receptor: When several donors were compared, the shared fraction of clonotypes was 5% to 6.5% for naive CD4, about 4% for naive CD8, more than 2% for memory CD4, and under 0.5% for memory CD8. Naive subsets generally had larger estimated clonotype richness than memory subsets did. The small number of donors limited the genetic and exposure-history diversity represented. Pairwise subsampling indicated that sequencing depth was expected to affect the degree of clonotype sharing among donors. Only blood was sampled, and tissue TCR repertoires likely differ from those in blood. Higher generation probabilities were observed for clonotypes shared by all four sorted-subset donors than for non-shared clonotypes. Even with the large sequencing depth, rarefaction of the sorted-subset datasets indicated that sequencing was incomplete.

TCR CDR3 regions were amplified from genomic DNA by multiplex PCR using the deep immunoSEQ assay. Extracted genomic DNA from each cell subset was spread evenly across all wells of several immunoSEQ 96-well plates, with each plate serving as a replicate. For sorted subsets, around 0.2 ug genomic DNA, equal to approximately 30,000 T cell genomes, was loaded into each replicate PCR. The purified libraries were quantified using a Qubit 3.0 fluorometer, sized with a Bioanalyzer 2100, and then quantified again using the KAPA Library Quantification kit. Every immunoSEQ 96-well plate was sequenced on a dedicated single-read 150-cycle Illumina NextSeq 550 flow cell. Turning to the authors' computational methods: Because the immunoSEQ output held only junctional sequences and lacked quality scores, the filtering could not match the filtering applied to full-length reads. To assign V/J genes and CDR3, sequences were annotated using PyIR, a Python wrapper for IgBLAST v1.9, with IMGT germline references. Reads were removed for weak V/J assignments (E-value above 1e-6), missing CDR3, stop codons, out-of-frame junctions, or ambiguous translated residues. A V3J clonotype was defined by an identical inferred V gene, J gene, and CDR3 amino acid sequence. The percentage overlap between two repertoires was calculated by dividing the number of shared unique clonotypes by the size of the smaller repertoire. Three approaches were used to assess repertoire richness: RTK rarefaction, the Chao1 estimator, and Recon v2.1 estimates of unobserved clonotypes. OLGA was used to compute generation probabilities for all TCRbeta clonotypes that the gDNA method yielded from a handful of donors. In its TCRdb copy, this immuneACCESS table keeps in-frame sequences only and misses some clones. Where compared with another copy, unresolved V genes explain less than half of these, and the others have no known cause. Clone size and the V and J calls come from that table; the DNA yielded D and trimming. This sample gives some 2.4 million clones in total; 80% to 95% of them show up just once. The ten biggest clones cover around 0.37% of the sample.

Reading the germline V gene gives CDR1 ENHRY and CDR2 SYGVKD. The CDR3 numbers 13 residues from cysteine through phenylalanine. Left in the record is the CDR3 DNA by itself, 39 bases read in frame from the first base. Unmatched junction bases come to 3, with V trimmed by 6 bases and J by 5 bases. The count of this clone is one. The antigen it binds to is not known. Base-call qualities are not available, and no considerably larger clone is one nucleotide away. Healthy HIV-negative adults with no recently reported acute infections or vaccinations were included as donors. Only Caucasian adults living in Nashville, Tennessee, USA were represented among the donors. CD4+ T cells were enriched by magnetic negative selection, after which naive cells were positively selected on CD45RA and the negative fraction was taken as the memory subset. Blood was obtained by leukapheresis, after which PBMCs were separated by Ficoll-Histopaque density gradient centrifugation and cryopreserved in liquid nitrogen vapor phase. Analytical flow cytometry was used to check the purity and quantity of each magnetically sorted T cell population. Each sorted fraction had its genomic DNA isolated and then quantified by UV absorbance on a Nanodrop 2000c.

The TCR was taken from a man younger than 30 in good health. Some clones in this sample may be carry-over from other donors' samples. The chain employs TRBV10-3 and TRBJ2-3, and TRBD1 aligns with 9 junction nucleotides. Sequencing was carried out using naive CD4+ T cells from PBMCs. The cell subset or site label, as the study defines it: CD45RA+ positively selected. The CDR3 here reads CAIRGQGGDTQYF. DNA sequence: TGTGCCATCAGGGGACAGGGAGGAGATACGCAGTATTTT.